Listed here are 25 T cell receptor beta chains from one sample, sequenced in a study of cytomegalovirus exposure and HLA in healthy donors. Sequencing used immunoSEQ multiplex PCR; TCRdb keeps in-frame clones, though not all of them. The sample records 150,000 to 200,000 clones, more than 70% being singletons. Sequencing was done on a sample of PBMCs. All receptors derive from a woman between 18 and 29 years old in good health and CMV-seronegative.

As DNA, the CDR3 is TGTGCCAGCTATTTAGGACAGGTATCAAATGAGCAGTTCTTC. This translates into CASYLGQVSNEQFF. The chain links TRBV6-8 to TRBJ2-1; TRBD1 matches at 7 bases. The V gene end was trimmed by 8 bases and the J gene end by 7 bases; junction bases not matched to a gene: 11. The V gene's germline CDR1 is MNHGY and CDR2 SAAAGT. CDR3 length: 14 residues.

CDR3 nucleotides: TGTGCCAGCAGCCGTCTGAGTGACACTGAAGCTTTCTTT. It specifies CASSRLSDTEAFF. V is TRBV7-9 and J is TRBJ1-1; D call uncertain. Germline-derived CDR1 and CDR2 are SEHNR and FQNEAQ (reference sequence). With 5 bases removed from V and 3 bases from J, the gap between germline ends came to 10 bases. The CDR3 sequence is 13 residues long.

The rearrangement joins TRBV27 to TRBJ1-1; D is uncertain. This CDR3 comprises 14 residues. V was trimmed by 8 bases and J by 1 base, leaving 14 bases between them. Germline V gives CDR1 MNHEY, CDR2 SMNVEV (reference sequence). This CDR3 is CASRESPGNTEAFF. CDR3 nucleotide sequence: TGTGCCAGCCGCGAATCCCCCGGGAACACTGAAGCTTTCTTT.

The chain employs TRBV10-1 and TRBJ1-1, with D perhaps matching TRBD1 (5 bases). The CDR3 spans 12 residues. CDR1 is WNHNN and CDR2 is SYGVQD in the germline V gene (reference sequence). V was pared by 6 bases and J by 2 bases, with 7 bases between. The CDR3 DNA follows: TGCGCCAGCAGCAGGGCCAACACTGAAGCTTTCTTT. It is translated as CASSRANTEAFF.

V usage is TRBV7-9 and J usage is TRBJ2-7; 11 bases are shared with TRBD1. Germline lookup yields CDR1 SEHNR and CDR2 FQNEAQ (reference sequence). The CDR3 totals 14 residues. J gave up 2 bases and V 5 bases, and 2 bases lay outside the gene matches. CDR3: CASSKGQGAYEQYF. CDR3 sequence (DNA): TGTGCCAGCAGCAAGGGACAGGGGGCCTACGAGCAGTACTTC.

The J gene is TRBJ2-6, the V gene TRBV6-1; maybe TRBD1 (6 bases). The CDR3 spans 16 residues. The germline CDR1 and CDR2 sequences are MNHNS and SASEGT. V lost 1 base and J 6 bases, leaving 13 bases between the germline ends. In DNA form, the CDR3 reads TGTGCCAGCAGTGAAGGACCAGGGGTCTCGGCCAACGTCCTGACTTTC. Translation: CASSEGPGVSANVLTF.

The J gene is TRBJ2-1, the V gene TRBV25-1; D is possibly TRBD1 (5 bases). Per germline, CDR1 MGHDK and CDR2 SYGVNS. The CDR3 runs to 16 residues. V shed 5 bases and J shed 6 bases, with 20 bases lying between them. The CDR3 protein is CASSSPERGWSNEQFF. CDR3 sequence (DNA): TGTGCCAGCAGTTCACCCGAAAGGGGATGGAGCAATGAGCAGTTCTTC.

The gene calls are TRBV10-2 and TRBJ2-1; 12 nucleotides agree with TRBD2. The germline gives CDR1 WSHSY, CDR2 SAAADI. The CDR3 is 17 residues long. After removal of 5 bases from V and 6 bases from J, the junction contained 11 bases not matched to a gene. The chain's CDR3 is CASSPIPGLAGSNEQFF. CDR3 coding DNA: TGCGCCAGCAGTCCTATCCCCGGACTAGCGGGGAGCAATGAGCAGTTCTTC.

The sample holds a few counts of this clone. The chain combines TRBV5-4 with TRBJ2-7, with 9 bases identical to TRBD1. The CDR3 runs to 16 residues. The germline CDR1 and CDR2 sequences are SGHNT and YYREEE (reference sequence). The J segment lost 2 bases and the V segment lost 6 bases, leaving 12 bases of the junction unmatched. CDR3 sequence: CASTRRGTGSPYEQYF. The CDR3 DNA sequence: TGTGCCAGCACTCGCAGGGGGACAGGGTCTCCCTACGAGCAGTACTTC.

The J gene is TRBJ2-1, the V gene TRBV2, with 7 bases fitting TRBD1. CDR1 and CDR2 from the germline V gene are SNHLY and FYNNEI. The CDR3 contains 11 residues. J was trimmed by 8 bases and V by 8 bases; bases with no gene match: 3. The CDR3 DNA is TGTGCCAGCGGACAGGACTATGAGCAGTTCTTC. This sequence encodes CASGQDYEQFF.

The rearrangement uses TRBV14 and TRBJ2-7, with D uncertain. Trimming stripped 5 bases from V and 5 bases from J, with 10 bases between. CDR1 and CDR2 (germline): SGHDN, FVKESK. This CDR3 comprises 12 residues. The CDR3 DNA sequence: TGTGCCAGCAGCGACTTTGGCCACGAGCAGTACTTC. It codes for CASSDFGHEQYF.

This clone has just a few counts. The chain recombines TRBV11-2 with TRBJ2-1, with a possible D match to TRBD1 (6 bases). Germline lookup yields CDR1 SGHAT and CDR2 FQNNGV. Trimming stripped 8 bases from V and 11 bases from J, with 10 bases between. This CDR3 has 10 amino acids. The chain's CDR3 is CASPGAQQFF. CDR3 bases: TGTGCCAGCCCAGGGGCTCAGCAGTTCTTC.

CDR3 sequence reads: CASSLVGRREAFF. CDR3 bases: TGTGCCAGCAGCTTGGTGGGGAGGCGAGAAGCTTTCTTT. This rearrangement joins TRBV5-6 to TRBJ1-1; D is unclear. The CDR3 spans 13 residues. V lost 0 bases and J lost 8, with 11 bases in between. From germline, CDR1 is SGHDT and CDR2 YYEEEE.

Concerning this clone: The sample has other DNA sequences that encode this CDR3 too. The chain combines TRBV6-5 with TRBJ2-1, with 13 bases fitting TRBD2. J was trimmed by 7 bases and V by 2 bases; bases with no gene match: 2. The length of the CDR3 is 15 residues. In germline, CDR1 is MNHEY, CDR2 SVGAGI. The CDR3 DNA follows: TGTGCCAGCAGTTACAGGACTAGCGGGGGAAATGAGCAGTTCTTC. It is translated as CASSYRTSGGNEQFF.

About this clone: Other DNA sequences of this sample code for an identical CDR3. The J gene is TRBJ1-5, the V gene TRBV5-1, with TRBD1 as a possible D gene (6 bases). There are 15 residues in the CDR3. Trimming took 3 bases from V and 0 from J, leaving 10 bases between them. Germline CDR1 reads SGHRS; CDR2 reads YFSETQ. The CDR3 reads CASSSSGDSNQPQHF. The DNA of the CDR3 is TGCGCCAGCAGCTCGTCAGGGGATAGCAATCAGCCCCAGCATTTT.

V and J are TRBV6-1 and TRBJ1-5; TRBD1 agrees at 8 bases. With V trimmed by 5 bases and J by 7 bases, 4 bases remained unmatched. Germline V CDR1 and CDR2: MNHNS, SASEGT. This CDR3 has 13 residues. The CDR3 DNA follows: TGTGCCAGCAGTCAGACAGGGGAACAGCCCCAGCATTTT. This codes for CASSQTGEQPQHF.

The chain links TRBV6-1 to TRBJ2-3, with 10 bases that match TRBD2. CDR1 is MNHNS and CDR2 is SASEGT in the germline V gene. The CDR3 has 19 residues. The V segment lost 2 bases and the J segment 3 bases; nucleotides outside the gene matches: 14. The CDR3 reads CASSEYGTLAGVVTDTQYF. CDR3 bases: TGTGCCAGCAGTGAATACGGCACTCTAGCGGGAGTGGTAACAGATACGCAGTATTTT.

This chain connects TRBV6-4 to TRBJ2-3; 14 positions match TRBD2. CDR1 is MRHNA and CDR2 is SNTAGT in the germline V gene. With V trimmed by 6 bases and J by 5 bases, 4 bases remained unmatched. CDR3 length equals 15 residues. CDR3 loop: CASSRLAGGEDTQYF. DNA of the CDR3: TGTGCCAGCAGCCGACTAGCGGGAGGGGAAGATACGCAGTATTTT.

This clone was seen just once. The chain recombines TRBV7-9 with TRBJ2-3; possible D gene TRBD1, 6 bases. V was trimmed by 1 base and J by 6 bases, leaving 11 bases between them. From germline, CDR1 is SEHNR and CDR2 FQNEAQ (reference sequence). There are 14 residues in the CDR3. The CDR3 coding sequence is TGTGCCAGCAGCTTAGAGGCCCAGGGGGATACGCAGTATTTT. Amino acid sequence: CASSLEAQGDTQYF.

This clone appeared a few times. The V gene is TRBV4-1, the J gene TRBJ1-1; the D gene is possibly TRBD1 (5 bases). Deletions cut 1 base from V and 1 base from J, with 10 bases between. From germline, CDR1 is MGHRA and CDR2 YSYEKL. The CDR3 has 15 amino acids. The CDR3 DNA reads as TGCGCCAGCAGCCAAGGGACGGGGGGGAACACTGAAGCTTTCTTT. The encoded protein is CASSQGTGGNTEAFF.

V is TRBV5-4 and J is TRBJ2-1, with D perhaps matching TRBD1 (6 bases). The CDR3 sequence is 14 residues long. V dropped 0 bases and J dropped 9 bases, with 13 bases sitting between them. Germline values: CDR1 SGHNT, CDR2 YYREEE (reference sequence). The CDR3 reads CASSLALDRVEQFF. CDR3 nucleotide sequence: TGTGCCAGCAGCTTGGCCTTGGACAGAGTTGAGCAGTTCTTC.

The CDR3 is CASGRSPVSKNTGELFF. The DNA for the CDR3 is TGTGCTAGTGGCAGGTCCCCGGTCAGCAAGAACACCGGGGAGCTGTTTTTT. The chain is built from TRBV12-5 and TRBJ2-2; no clear D gene. Germline values: CDR1 LGHNT, CDR2 FRNRAP. The CDR3 runs to 17 residues. Trimming removed 6 bases at V and 1 base at J, with 18 bases between.

This rearrangement joins TRBV6-5 to TRBJ1-1, with D possibly being TRBD1 (5 bases). Trimming shortened V by 8 bases and J by 5 bases, and 12 bases separated the two germline ends. Germline CDR1 MNHEY, CDR2 SVGAGI. CDR3 length: 12 amino acids. This CDR3 is CASGGGLTEAFF. The CDR3 DNA follows: TGTGCCAGCGGGGGGGGGTTGACTGAAGCTTTCTTT.

This CDR3 reads CASSLAVVDGYTF. The CDR3 bases are TGTGCCAGCAGCTTAGCGGTAGTAGATGGCTACACCTTC. The rearrangement uses TRBV7-2 and TRBJ1-2; no clear D gene. CDR1 and CDR2 (germline): SGHTA, FQGNSA. There are 13 residues in the CDR3. Trimming removed 0 bases at V and 6 bases at J, with 8 bases between.

The chain uses TRBV7-3 and TRBJ2-2, with D maybe TRBD2 (5 bases). With 1 base removed from V and 6 bases from J, the gap between germline ends came to 24 bases. The CDR3 extends over 19 amino acids. Germline values: CDR1 SGHTA, CDR2 FQGTGA. DNA for the CDR3: TGTGCCAGCAGCTTAATTCCAACTAAAGTAGCGAGTGGGGCCGGGGAGCTGTTTTTT. Amino acids: CASSLIPTKVASGAGELFF.